The 19 T cell receptor beta chains presented below share a single source sample, sequenced in a study of a mutant IDH1 vaccine in newly diagnosed glioma. Their target antigens are unknown. Method: immunoSEQ multiplex PCR; TCRdb's copy keeps in-frame clones and lacks some. This sample has under 40,000 clones, with 89% found just once. Stated time point: week 47, end of study. Doses of 300 ug of mutant IDH1 20-mer peptide were given with topical imiquimod. Specimen: PBMCs, collected from a glioma patient whose treatment included an IDH1 peptide vaccine. The receptors derive from a man aged 35-49 years with glioma.

This chain joins TRBV19 and TRBJ2-6; no reliable D call. The V gene's germline CDR1 is LNHDA and CDR2 SQIVND (reference sequence). The CDR3 runs 16 residues. Trimming pared 2 bases from V and 2 bases from J, leaving 10 bases between. As DNA, the CDR3 is TGTGCCAGTAGTATATTGTCGGCGGCTGGGGCCAACGTCCTGACTTTC. This sequence encodes CASSILSAAGANVLTF. The full variable domain, rest sourced from reference TRBV19 and TRBJ2-6, is DGGITQSPKYLFRKEGQNVTLSCEQNLNHDAMYWYRQDPGQGLRLIYYSQIVNDFQKGDIAEGYSVSREKKESFPLTVTSAQKNPTAFYLCASSILSAAGANVLTFGAGSRLTVL.

The chain uses TRBV2 and TRBJ1-2; D perhaps matches TRBD1 (5 bases). Germline V gene sequence: CDR1 SNHLY, CDR2 FYNNEI. The CDR3 is made up of 13 amino acids. V gave up 2 bases and J gave up 7 bases, with 11 bases separating them. The CDR3 sequence: CASSETGDSGYTF. Here the CDR3 DNA reads TGTGCCAGCAGTGAAACCGGAGACAGTGGCTACACCTTC.

The table lists this clone with a count of one. The chain combines TRBV6-1 with TRBJ1-5; possibly TRBD1 for D (6 bases). V shed 4 bases and J shed 3 bases, with 13 bases lying between them. The CDR3 loop spans 15 amino acids. CDR1 MNHNS and CDR2 SASEGT come from the germline V gene. The CDR3 DNA follows: TGTGCCAGCAGTGGTGTACAGGGATTCAATCAGCCCCAGCATTTT. This sequence encodes CASSGVQGFNQPQHF.

The V and J genes are TRBV7-2 and TRBJ1-1; D unclear. Germline V gene sequence: CDR1 SGHTA, CDR2 FQGNSA. Trimming stripped 7 bases from V and 4 bases from J, with 13 bases between. The CDR3 is made up of 13 amino acids. CDR3 nucleotide sequence: TGTGCCAGCACCTCGAGCAGATTCACTGAAGCTTTCTTT. It codes for CASTSSRFTEAFF.

The chain uses TRBV6-1 and TRBJ1-4; TRBD1 matches at 7 bases. Germline values: CDR1 MNHNS, CDR2 SASEGT. V was clipped by 6 bases and J by 6 bases; unmatched bases: 7. The CDR3 consists of 14 residues. The CDR3 coding sequence is TGTGCCAGCAGCCCCGACAGGGAGGATGAAAAACTGTTTTTT. Translation gives CASSPDREDEKLFF.

The chain has TRBV5-6 and TRBJ1-4, with D maybe TRBD1 (6 bases). Germline CDR1 reads SGHDT; CDR2 reads YYEEEE. The CDR3 covers 16 residues. Trimming removed 4 bases from V and 7 bases from J, with 20 bases in between. The CDR3 is CASSPQGRGRSEKLFF. CDR3 DNA: TGTGCCAGCAGCCCCCAAGGCAGGGGACGGAGTGAAAAACTGTTTTTT. The variable domain in full, completed from reference TRBV5-6 and TRBJ1-4, reads DAGVTQSPTHLIKTRGQQVTLRCSPKSGHDTVSWYQQALGQGPQFIFQYYEEEERQRGNFPDRFSGHQFPNYSSELNVNALLLGDSALYLCASSPQGRGRSEKLFFGSGTQLSVL.

This chain joins TRBV5-5 and TRBJ2-7; TRBD1 might be the D (5 bases). V was pared by 4 bases and J by 2 bases, with 10 bases between. This CDR3 comprises 13 residues. Germline V CDR1 and CDR2: SGHKS, YYEKEE (reference sequence). CDR3: CASSQGNTYEQYV. DNA of the CDR3: TGTGCCAGCAGCCAGGGAAACACCTACGAGCAGTACGTC.

The chain combines TRBV5-1 with TRBJ2-5, with 10 positions matching TRBD2. This CDR3 region has 16 residues. The germline CDR1 and CDR2 sequences are SGHRS and YFSETQ. The V segment lost 0 bases and the J segment 5 bases; nucleotides outside the gene matches: 7. The DNA of the CDR3 is TGCGCCAGCAGCTTGGTAGCGGGGGGACTTCGGGAGACCCAGTACTTC. It specifies CASSLVAGGLRETQYF.

V and J are TRBV19 and TRBJ1-1, with 11 bases lining up with TRBD1. In germline, CDR1 is LNHDA, CDR2 SQIVND (reference sequence). This CDR3 comprises 16 residues. V gave up 0 bases and J gave up 0 bases; unmatched junction bases: 0. DNA for the CDR3: TGTGCCAGTAGTATAGAGGACAGGGGGCTGAACACTGAAGCTTTCTTT. It translates to CASSIEDRGLNTEAFF.

J is TRBJ2-2 and V is TRBV5-4; TRBD2 aligns across 9 bases. V shed 4 bases, J shed 7 bases, and the junction held 5 bases outside the gene matches. The CDR3 loop spans 14 amino acids. The germline V gene has CDR1 SGHNT and CDR2 YYREEE (reference sequence). In nucleotides, the CDR3 is TGTGCCAGCAGCGCTAGCGGGACCGGCGGGGAGCTGTTTTTT. Translating it yields CASSASGTGGELFF.

J is TRBJ1-1 and V is TRBV5-8; possible D gene TRBD1, 6 bases. Germline CDR1 and CDR2: SGHTS and YDEGEE. V was cut by 3 bases and J by 5 bases, with 20 bases left in between. The CDR3 has 16 residues. The CDR3 spells CASSSYDKTGRTEAFF. As DNA, the CDR3 is TGTGCCAGCAGCTCCTACGACAAGACAGGAAGGACTGAAGCTTTCTTT.

This chain connects TRBV19 to TRBJ2-6; D is unclear. Germline CDR1 and CDR2: LNHDA and SQIVND (reference sequence). The CDR3 spans 16 residues. V was shortened by 5 bases and J by 0 bases, with 11 bases between the two germline ends. CDR3 coding DNA: TGTGCCAGTAGTCCCCTTGACGTCTCTGGGGCCAACGTCCTGACTTTC. This gives the protein CASSPLDVSGANVLTF.

V is TRBV6-4 and J is TRBJ2-3; D ambiguous. CDR3 length: 13 residues. V was trimmed by 2 bases and J by 2 bases, leaving 5 bases between them. CDR1 is MRHNA and CDR2 is SNTAGT in the germline V gene. The CDR3: CASSDKNTDTQYF. Here the CDR3 DNA reads TGTGCCAGCAGTGACAAAAACACAGATACGCAGTATTTT.

This clone was found once. The CDR3 DNA reads as TGTGCCAGTAGTATTGGGGACAGGGTGAATGAAAAACTGTTTTTT. Translated, it gives CASSIGDRVNEKLFF. The chain joins TRBV19 to TRBJ1-4, with 9 bases identical to TRBD1. The V segment lost 3 bases and the J segment 5 bases; nucleotides outside the gene matches: 4. CDR1 and CDR2 from the germline V gene are LNHDA and SQIVND (reference sequence). The CDR3 consists of 15 residues.

The chain combines TRBV4-3 with TRBJ2-7; D is unclear. Trimming took 2 bases from V and 2 from J, leaving 13 bases between them. Germline-derived CDR1 and CDR2 are LGHNA and YSLEER. There are 15 residues in the CDR3. The DNA of the CDR3 is TGCGCCAGCAGCCAAACACGTACCCCAACCTACGAGCAGTACTTC. It encodes CASSQTRTPTYEQYF.

The chain links TRBV6-4 to TRBJ1-1; D remains ambiguous. Germline CDR1 MRHNA, CDR2 SNTAGT. The CDR3 is made up of 18 amino acids. V lost 10 bases and J 8 bases, leaving 35 bases between the germline ends. The DNA for the CDR3 is TGTGCCACCCCGTGGTGGTCGCCCGGCGGGCACTTCGACTCCGAAGCTTTCTTT. Its translation: CATPWWSPGGHFDSEAFF.

The chain links TRBV4-3 to TRBJ2-3, with TRBD2 identical over 7 bases. Per the germline V gene, CDR1 is LGHNA and CDR2 is YSLEER. V gave up 0 bases and J gave up 5 bases; unmatched junction bases: 5. The CDR3 contains 15 residues. Here the CDR3 reads CASSQDGGGLDTQYF. The DNA for the CDR3 is TGCGCCAGCAGCCAAGATGGGGGGGGTCTAGATACGCAGTATTTT.

V is TRBV13 and J is TRBJ2-5; no clear D. CDR3 length: 14 amino acids. CDR1 PRHDT and CDR2 FYEKMQ come from the germline V gene (reference sequence). The V and J ends lost 4 bases and 6 bases respectively, with 15 bases between them. CDR3 in DNA: TGTGCCAGCAGCTCCCCGGGCGTGGCGAAGACCCAGTACTTC. It yields the protein CASSSPGVAKTQYF. The full variable domain, completed using reference TRBV13 and TRBJ2-5, is AAGVIQSPRHLIKEKRETATLKCYPIPRHDTVYWYQQGPGQDPQFLISFYEKMQSDKGSIPDRFSAQQFSDYHSELNMSSLELGDSALYFCASSSPGVAKTQYFGPGTRLLVL.

V and J are TRBV2 and TRBJ1-4, with TRBD1 identical over 7 bases. The V gene's germline CDR1 is SNHLY and CDR2 FYNNEI. The CDR3 has 13 amino acids. Trimming cost V 6 bases and J 4 bases; bases outside gene matches: 2. CDR3: CASRTGFNEKLFF. Here the CDR3 DNA reads TGTGCCAGCAGGACAGGGTTTAATGAAAAACTGTTTTTT.